Ten or more counts support the clone carrying this T cell receptor beta chain. These data come from a study of T cells after yellow fever vaccination. Study information: EM, EMRA, CM and Tscm memory subsets were separated by sorting (using CD3, CD45RA, CCR7 and CD95).

TCRdb independently ran MiXCR on the 5' RACE reads; one entry per CDR3 protein. The data contain 20,000 to 30,000 distinct CDR3 sequences, 4.5% to 5.5% of them seen just once; the ten biggest clones take up 10% to 15%. The clonotype comes from a man aged 25 to 45 who received the YFV17D yellow fever vaccine. The source material was PBMCs, either bulk or a sorted T-cell subset (CD4+, CD8+, memory, or dextramer-sorted; not recorded which), sampled 15 days after the yellow fever booster vaccination.

CDR3 loop: CASSFREFGGLGANVLTF. The CDR3 DNA reads as TGTGCCAGCAGTTTCCGCGAATTCGGGGGGCTAGGGGCCAACGTCCTGACTTTC. The chain joins TRBV27 to TRBJ2-6, with D maybe TRBD2 (7 bases). CDR1 and CDR2 (germline): MNHEY, SMNVEV (reference sequence). The length of the CDR3 is 18 residues. V lost 3 bases and J 4 bases, leaving 19 bases between the germline ends.